This TCR beta chain was documented in a study of cytomegalovirus exposure and HLA in healthy donors. The study, taken as a whole, reports: Reportedly, diagnosis of cytomegalovirus status by the classifier showed high specificity and sensitivity. In vitro checks showed that a few CMV-associated chains really do target CMV antigens. A list of more than 150 TCR beta chains associated with cytomegalovirus was given.

Measured with immunoSEQ multiplex PCR; TCRdb has only the in-frame clones, and not every one. Of more than 150,000 clones listed, more than 75% were seen once; the top ten hold roughly 7%. Concerning this clone: The antigen is unknown.

Germline CDR1 reads SGHRS; CDR2 reads YFSETQ. The ends lost 0 bases at V and 7 bases at J; junction bases unmatched: 7. The CDR3 loop spans 16 amino acids. The sequencing sample was made of PBMCs. This chain links TRBV5-1 with TRBJ2-1, with 10 bases matching TRBD2. This clonotype was obtained from a man between 18 and 35 years old in good health and CMV-seropositive. In DNA, the CDR3 is TGCGCCAGCAGCTTGGAACTAGCGGGGAGCCGTAATGAGCAGTTCTTC. It codes for CASSLELAGSRNEQFF. The full variable domain, completed using reference TRBV5-1 and TRBJ2-1, is KAGVTQTPRYLIKTRGQQVTLSCSPISGHRSVSWYQQTPGQGLQFLFEYFSETQRNKGNFPGRFSGRQFSNSRSEMNVSTLELGDSALYLCASSLELAGSRNEQFFGPGTRLTVL.